The next 15 T cell receptor beta chains were all read from a single sample in a study of cytomegalovirus exposure and HLA in healthy donors. Sequencing was performed with immunoSEQ multiplex PCR; in TCRdb, only in-frame clones are kept and a portion is missing. The sample has 150,000 to 200,000 clones, 85% seen once. Sequencing input: PBMCs. These receptor sequences come from a man aged 18 to 35 in good health and CMV-seropositive.

V usage is TRBV28 and J usage is TRBJ1-3; 9 nucleotides line up with TRBD1. This CDR3 contains 20 residues. Germline lookup yields CDR1 MDHEN and CDR2 SYDVKM. Unmatched junction bases numbered 13, after V lost 1 base and J lost 0 bases. As DNA, the CDR3 is TGTGCCAGCAGTTTATTGTCTCCGGGACAGGGCCGAATCTCTGGAAACACCATATATTTT. This sequence encodes CASSLLSPGQGRISGNTIYF.

The V and J genes are TRBV5-1 and TRBJ2-3; D ambiguous. The CDR3 has 14 amino acids. Germline CDR1 SGHRS, CDR2 YFSETQ. V lost 1 base to trimming and J lost 2 bases, with 8 bases between them. The chain's CDR3 is CASSLWAVTDTQYF. Here the CDR3 DNA reads TGCGCCAGCAGCTTGTGGGCAGTCACAGATACGCAGTATTTT.

CDR3 region: CASSLVVTGVNEQFF. As DNA, the CDR3 is TGCGCCAGCAGCTTGGTGGTGACAGGGGTCAATGAGCAGTTCTTC. V gene TRBV5-1 combines with J gene TRBJ2-1, with 8 bases matching TRBD1. CDR3 size: 15 residues. V shed 0 bases, J shed 6 bases, and the junction held 5 bases outside the gene matches. The germline CDR1 and CDR2 sequences are SGHRS and YFSETQ. Full variable domain (missing parts from reference TRBV5-1 and TRBJ2-1): KAGVTQTPRYLIKTRGQQVTLSCSPISGHRSVSWYQQTPGQGLQFLFEYFSETQRNKGNFPGRFSGRQFSNSRSEMNVSTLELGDSALYLCASSLVVTGVNEQFFGPGTRLTVL.

This clone came up a few times. V and J are TRBV7-2 and TRBJ2-7, with TRBD2 identical over 7 bases. The length of the CDR3 is 14 residues. V was clipped by 3 bases and J by 4 bases; unmatched bases: 6. The germline gives CDR1 SGHTA, CDR2 FQGNSA. The CDR3 protein is CASSFFGTKYEQYF. In DNA, the CDR3 is TGTGCCAGCAGCTTCTTCGGGACTAAGTACGAGCAGTACTTC. Combining the CDR3 with reference TRBV7-2 and TRBJ2-7 gives the whole variable domain GAGVSQSPSNKVTEKGKDVELRCDPISGHTALYWYRQSLGQGLEFLIYFQGNSAPDKSGLPSDRFSAERTGGSVSTLTIQRTQQEDSAVYLCASSFFGTKYEQYFGPGTRLTVT.

This clone is a singleton in its sample. V and J are TRBV6-1 and TRBJ2-7; 8 nucleotides align to TRBD2. V lost 1 base and J lost 4; bases outside the gene matches: 6. Germline V gene data show CDR1 as MNHNS and CDR2 as SASEGT. The CDR3 totals 15 residues. The CDR3 DNA reads as TGTGCCAGCAGTGAAGGAGGGACTAGTGGGTACGAGCAGTACTTC. Its translation is CASSEGGTSGYEQYF.

V gene TRBV28 combines with J gene TRBJ1-3, with D hard to call. The germline V gene has CDR1 MDHEN and CDR2 SYDVKM. The CDR3 consists of 14 residues. V shed 2 bases and J shed 4 bases, with 9 bases lying between them. CDR3 sequence: CASSLGGYGNTIYF. DNA for the CDR3: TGTGCCAGCAGTTTAGGCGGTTACGGAAACACCATATATTTT. Combining the CDR3 with reference TRBV28 and TRBJ1-3 gives the whole variable domain DVKVTQSSRYLVKRTGEKVFLECVQDMDHENMFWYRQDPGLGLRLIYFSYDVKMKEKGDIPEGYSVSREKKERFSLILESASTNQTSMYLCASSLGGYGNTIYFGEGSWLTVV.

The chain is built from TRBV15 and TRBJ2-3; maybe TRBD2 (6 bases). The CDR3 loop spans 14 amino acids. V gave up 3 bases and J gave up 4 bases, with 11 bases separating them. Germline V gene sequence: CDR1 LNHNV, CDR2 YYDKDF (reference sequence). The CDR3 DNA sequence: TGTGCCACCAGCAGGGGGGGTATGGCAGATACGCAGTATTTT. Protein product: CATSRGGMADTQYF.

V is TRBV21-1 and J is TRBJ1-1. TRBV21-1 is an annotated pseudogene. CDR3 length equals 14 residues. The CDR3 loop is CASILGGKDTEAFF. The CDR3 region has the DNA TGTGCCAGCATCCTGGGAGGGAAGGACACTGAAGCTTTCTTT.

The chain couples TRBV28 to TRBJ1-2; the D gene is possibly TRBD1 (6 bases). Trimming pared 10 bases from V and 3 bases from J, leaving 12 bases between. Per germline, CDR1 MDHEN and CDR2 SYDVKM. This CDR3 has 12 amino acids. The CDR3 DNA reads TGTGCCACTATCGGGACATACTATGGCTACACCTTC. Its translation is CATIGTYYGYTF.

V gene TRBV6-5 combines with J gene TRBJ1-4, with 8 positions matching TRBD1. In germline, CDR1 is MNHEY, CDR2 SVGAGI. The J segment lost 8 bases and the V segment lost 6 bases, leaving 11 bases of the junction unmatched. There are 15 residues in the CDR3. In DNA, the CDR3 is TGTGCCAGCAGCACCCCACAGGGGGGAAGGGAAAAACTGTTTTTT. Its protein is CASSTPQGGREKLFF.

The rearrangement uses TRBV2 and TRBJ2-7; D might be TRBD1 (6 bases). The CDR3 runs to 13 residues. CDR1 and CDR2 (germline): SNHLY, FYNNEI. Trimming left V 6 bases short and J 3 bases short, with 12 bases between. The CDR3 here is CASRPWDIYEQYF. In nucleotides, the CDR3 is TGTGCCAGCAGGCCCTGGGACATCTACGAGCAGTACTTC.

V is TRBV7-9 and J is TRBJ1-4; possible D gene TRBD1, 6 bases. Per the germline V gene, CDR1 is SEHNR and CDR2 is FQNEAQ (reference sequence). V was cut by 2 bases and J by 2 bases, with 9 bases left in between. The CDR3 has 15 amino acids. CDR3 loop: CASSLQGQTNEKLFF. The CDR3 DNA reads as TGTGCCAGCAGCTTACAGGGGCAGACTAATGAAAAACTGTTTTTT.

The gene calls are TRBV7-2 and TRBJ2-1; tentatively, D is TRBD2 (5 bases). V shed 0 bases and J shed 4 bases, with 16 bases lying between them. The CDR3 covers 17 residues. CDR1 and CDR2 from the germline V gene are SGHTA and FQGNSA. CDR3 coding DNA: TGTGCCAGCAGCTTAGCCAGCAAGGCCGGGATTTACAATGAGCAGTTCTTC. This sequence encodes CASSLASKAGIYNEQFF.

This clone was found once. The J gene is TRBJ2-1, the V gene TRBV29-1; the D gene is possibly TRBD2 (5 bases). The CDR3 sequence is 12 residues long. Germline CDR1 reads SQVTM; CDR2 reads ANQGSEA. V shed 5 bases and J shed 1 base, with 6 bases lying between them. CDR3 in DNA: TGCAGCGTTCGGACTTCCTACAATGAGCAGTTCTTC. This codes for CSVRTSYNEQFF.

The chain carries TRBV11-2 and TRBJ2-7; 7 positions agree with TRBD2. The CDR3 runs to 13 residues. Looked up from germline, CDR1 is SGHAT and CDR2 is FQNNGV. With V trimmed by 6 bases and J by 2 bases, 4 bases remained unmatched. CDR3 protein: CASRSGATYEQYF. For the CDR3, the DNA is TGTGCCAGCAGGAGCGGGGCAACCTACGAGCAGTACTTC.